This T cell receptor beta chain was sequenced for a study of control samples from healthy donors and cancer patients. TCRdb's copy holds only in-frame clones and misses some; the assay was immunoSEQ multiplex PCR. This repertoire shows roughly 90,000 clones, over 85% found once; its top ten account for about 1.5%. The V gene end was trimmed by 0 bases and the J gene end by 4 bases; junction bases not matched to a gene: 8. The CDR3 covers 16 residues. The germline V gene has CDR1 MNHNS and CDR2 SASEGT. The source of this sequence is a woman in her twenties or thirties in good health. Sequenced input: blood. The chain carries TRBV6-1 and TRBJ1-2, with 7 bases matching TRBD1. The CDR3 loop reads CASSEATGVSSYGYTF. CDR3 in DNA: TGTGCCAGCAGTGAAGCTACAGGGGTTAGCTCCTATGGCTACACCTTC.